These 16 T cell receptor beta chains originate from one sample sequenced in a study of blood T cell repertoires in COVID-19. Sequenced by immunoSEQ multiplex PCR; TCRdb stores in-frame clones only, minus some. The table includes roughly 200,000 clones, about 83% detected once. The specimen was PBMCs or T cells enriched from blood (not recorded which). These receptors came from a man aged 35 to 55 with acute COVID-19.

The chain recombines TRBV7-2 with TRBJ1-2; 9 bases fit TRBD1. This CDR3 has 16 amino acids. The germline V gene has CDR1 SGHTA and CDR2 FQGNSA. The ends lost 3 bases at V and 4 bases at J; junction bases unmatched: 9. The CDR3 region is CASSLATGTGSYGYTF. The CDR3 DNA reads as TGTGCCAGCAGCTTGGCTACCGGGACAGGGAGCTATGGCTACACCTTC.

This clone was counted a single time. Written as DNA, the CDR3 is TGTGCCACCAGTGATTTGCGAGCTTATATCCCGTACAATGAGCAGTTCTTC. Its protein is CATSDLRAYIPYNEQFF. This chain links TRBV24-1 with TRBJ2-1; D call uncertain. CDR3 size: 17 residues. CDR1 and CDR2 (germline): KGHDR, SFDVKD. Trimming removed 0 bases from V and 4 bases from J, with 15 bases in between.

The CDR3 here is CASSVSGGPVDEQFF. DNA of the CDR3: TGTGCCAGCAGCGTATCGGGAGGGCCGGTCGATGAGCAGTTCTTC. This rearrangement joins TRBV9 to TRBJ2-1; TRBD2 matches at 8 bases. V lost 1 base, J lost 8 bases, and 8 bases stayed unmatched. This CDR3 contains 15 residues. The V gene's germline CDR1 is SGDLS and CDR2 YYNGEE.

CDR3 sequence (DNA): TGCGCCAGCAGCTGGGATGACAGGGGCTACAATGAGCAGTTCTTC. This codes for CASSWDDRGYNEQFF. This rearrangement joins TRBV5-1 to TRBJ2-1; 8 bases agree with TRBD1. The germline CDR1 and CDR2 sequences are SGHRS and YFSETQ. CDR3 length equals 15 residues. After removal of 3 bases from V and 3 bases from J, the junction contained 5 bases not matched to a gene.

V usage is TRBV3-1 (or the pseudogene TRBV3-2) and J usage is TRBJ2-5; TRBD2 is a possible D gene (6 bases). Germline CDR1 reads LGHDT; CDR2 reads YNNKEL (reference sequence). The CDR3 runs to 16 residues. Deletions cut 0 bases from V and 3 bases from J, with 14 bases between. CDR3 coding DNA: TGTGCCAGCAGCCAAGATCCCGGGAGTTGGGAAGAGACCCAGTACTTC. Its protein product is CASSQDPGSWEETQYF.

The chain combines TRBV30 with TRBJ2-1, with 7 bases aligning to TRBD2. The CDR3 contains 14 residues. The J segment lost 7 bases and the V segment lost 4 bases, leaving 10 bases of the junction unmatched. Germline CDR1 and CDR2: GTSNPN and SVGIG (reference sequence). The CDR3 DNA sequence: TGTGCCTGGACATGGCTAGCGGTTTCTAATGAGCAGTTCTTC. Its translation: CAWTWLAVSNEQFF.

The chain is built from TRBV10-3 and TRBJ2-7, with 8 bases lining up with TRBD2. The CDR3 is 14 residues long. Germline V lookup: CDR1 ENHRY, CDR2 SYGVKD. The ends lost 4 bases at V and 3 bases at J; junction bases unmatched: 5. In DNA, the CDR3 is TGTGCCATCAGTGTTGATAGCGGGGACTACGAGCAGTACTTC. Its protein product is CAISVDSGDYEQYF.

The V call is TRBV28, the J call TRBJ2-7; D might be TRBD2 (5 bases). There are 16 residues in the CDR3. Germline assignment: CDR1 MDHEN and CDR2 SYDVKM. Trimming shortened V by 6 bases and J by 0 bases, and 18 bases separated the two germline ends. CDR3 nucleotide sequence: TGTGCCAGCAGCCTCCCTCGGGGTCGAAGCTCCTACGAGCAGTACTTC. Protein sequence: CASSLPRGRSSYEQYF.

This chain joins TRBV9 and TRBJ2-5; the match to TRBD1 covers 8 bases. CDR1 and CDR2 (germline): SGDLS, YYNGEE. Losses at the gene ends were 4 bases for V and 6 bases for J; bases not matched to a gene: 5. The CDR3 sequence is 13 residues long. The CDR3 DNA is TGTGCCAGCAGCCTGACAGGGGTTAAGACCCAGTACTTC. It encodes CASSLTGVKTQYF.

The V gene is TRBV7-9, the J gene TRBJ2-7; 12 bases are a match to TRBD2. The J segment lost 9 bases and the V segment lost 2 bases, leaving 14 bases of the junction unmatched. This CDR3 is built from 17 residues. Germline-derived CDR1 and CDR2 are SEHNR and FQNEAQ (reference sequence). The CDR3, as DNA: TGTGCCAGCAGCTTACCACCGGGACTAGCGGGTACCCTCTGGCAGTACTTC. Translated, it gives CASSLPPGLAGTLWQYF.

The genes are TRBV6-1 and TRBJ2-4; 9 bases are shared with TRBD1. The CDR3 consists of 13 residues. Per the germline V gene, CDR1 is MNHNS and CDR2 is SASEGT. The V segment lost 3 bases and the J segment 9 bases; nucleotides outside the gene matches: 3. The DNA for the CDR3 is TGTGCCAGCAGTGAGGGGGGACAGGGCATTCAGTACTTC. Translated, it gives CASSEGGQGIQYF.

The CDR3 bases are TGTGCCAGCAGTCCCCCAGGGGGCGCGATATCCCATGAGCAGTTCTTC. As protein: CASSPPGGAISHEQFF. The rearrangement joins TRBV28 to TRBJ2-1; TRBD1 aligns across 8 bases. Trimming removed 5 bases from V and 8 bases from J; junction bases left unmatched: 14. The CDR3 length is 16 residues. Germline V CDR1 and CDR2: MDHEN, SYDVKM.

This clone was seen only a few times. This chain connects TRBV10-2 to TRBJ1-1; D not resolved. Trimming removed 4 bases from V and 5 bases from J, with 5 bases in between. This CDR3 spans 11 amino acids. Germline loops: CDR1 WSHSY, CDR2 SAAADI. The CDR3 DNA follows: TGCGCCAGCAGTGGTACAACTGAAGCTTTCTTT. Its protein is CASSGTTEAFF.

V and J are TRBV28 and TRBJ2-6; D is unresolved. The V end was cut by 4 bases, the J end by 0 bases, with 7 bases between. The germline V gene has CDR1 MDHEN and CDR2 SYDVKM. This CDR3 is built from 15 residues. The CDR3 region is CASSSTSSGANVLTF. CDR3 coding DNA: TGTGCCAGCAGTTCCACGAGCTCTGGGGCCAACGTCCTGACTTTC.

The genes are TRBV20-1 and TRBJ2-1, with D perhaps TRBD2 (6 bases). Trimming cost V 3 bases and J 4 bases, with 10 bases left between them. The CDR3 spans 13 residues. Germline CDR1 DFQATT, CDR2 SNEGSKA (reference sequence). The CDR3 sequence: CSASGGTYNEQFF. CDR3 DNA sequence: TGCAGTGCTAGTGGGGGGACTTACAATGAGCAGTTCTTC.

V is TRBV4-1 and J is TRBJ2-1; D uncertain. Trimming left V 3 bases short and J 4 bases short, with 7 bases between. CDR3 length: 13 residues. CDR1 and CDR2 from the germline V gene are MGHRA and YSYEKL. Here the CDR3 reads CASSHPGYNEQFF. The CDR3, as DNA: TGCGCCAGCAGCCACCCCGGTTACAATGAGCAGTTCTTC.